A single sample gave rise to the 31 T cell receptor beta chains below, sequenced in a study of cytomegalovirus exposure and HLA in healthy donors. Both 60 Vbeta primers and 13 Jbeta primers went into the PCR. Generated by immunoSEQ multiplex PCR, the TCRdb table keeps only in-frame clones and is missing some. Among around 300,000 clones listed, approximately 70% were seen once. The sample taken for sequencing was PBMCs. The receptors derive from a female donor in good health and CMV-seronegative.

This chain joins TRBV10-3 and TRBJ2-7, with TRBD1 as a possible D gene (7 bases). Per the germline V gene, CDR1 is ENHRY and CDR2 is SYGVKD. The V gene lost 6 bases and the J gene lost 3 bases, with 18 bases spanning the gap. The CDR3 sequence is 15 residues long. CDR3 DNA sequence: TGTGCCATCAGCGAACTCAGGGGGGACCTCTACGAGCAGTACTTC. Protein sequence: CAISELRGDLYEQYF.

This clone was recorded a few times. J is TRBJ1-3 and V is TRBV28; 7 bases fit TRBD1. Germline V gene sequence: CDR1 MDHEN, CDR2 SYDVKM. With V trimmed by 5 bases and J by 0 bases, 10 bases remained unmatched. This CDR3 comprises 17 residues. The CDR3 loop reads CASSDTGASTSGNTIYF. DNA for the CDR3: TGTGCCAGCAGTGATACAGGGGCCAGTACCTCTGGAAACACCATATATTTT.

The chain uses TRBV9 and TRBJ2-1; 12 bases line up with TRBD2. The CDR3 covers 16 residues. CDR1 and CDR2 from the germline V gene are SGDLS and YYNGEE. V dropped 4 bases and J dropped 6; count of bases not matched to a gene: 8. The CDR3, as DNA: TGTGCCAGCAGCCCAACGACTAGCGGGAGTCTCAATGAGCAGTTCTTC. This sequence encodes CASSPTTSGSLNEQFF. The full variable domain, rest sourced from reference TRBV9 and TRBJ2-1, is DSGVTQTPKHLITATGQRVTLRCSPRSGDLSVYWYQQSLDQGLQFLIQYYNGEERAKGNILERFSAQQFPDLHSELNLSSLELGDSALYFCASSPTTSGSLNEQFFGPGTRLTVL.

The J gene is TRBJ2-2, the V gene TRBV6-6; the D is unclear. Germline V CDR1 and CDR2: MNHNY, SVGAGI (reference sequence). The CDR3 consists of 15 residues. V lost 2 bases, J lost 2 bases, and 9 bases lay in between. CDR3 bases: TGTGCCAGCAGTTACGACCAGCGAAACACCGGGGAGCTGTTTTTT. It specifies CASSYDQRNTGELFF.

This clone was recorded a few times. This chain connects TRBV6-6 to TRBJ1-1; the match to TRBD1 covers 10 bases. The CDR3 has 14 amino acids. Germline V gene sequence: CDR1 MNHNY, CDR2 SVGAGI (reference sequence). The V segment lost 2 bases and the J segment 5 bases; nucleotides outside the gene matches: 2. CDR3 loop: CASSYDRGQTEAFF. In DNA form, the CDR3 reads TGTGCCAGCAGTTACGACAGGGGGCAAACTGAAGCTTTCTTT.

The gene calls are TRBV21-1 and TRBJ2-1; the table names TRBD1, a call not compared with the DNA. TRBV21-1 is labeled a pseudogene. The length of the CDR3 is 18 residues. The CDR3 DNA follows: TGTGCCAGCAGCAAAGCGGGGAGTGGACAGGGGGCGTGCAATGGGCAGTTCTTC. Its translation: CASSKAGSGQGACNGQFF.

The chain is built from TRBV2 and TRBJ2-5; no clear D. The CDR3 is 12 residues long. V lost 7 bases to trimming and J lost 1 base, with 7 bases between them. Germline V gene data show CDR1 as SNHLY and CDR2 as FYNNEI. The DNA for the CDR3 is TGTGCCAGCATCTTAGTCCAAGAGACCCAGTACTTC. Its translation: CASILVQETQYF.

This chain uses TRBV2 with TRBJ2-1, with D tentatively TRBD2 (5 bases). Germline-derived CDR1 and CDR2 are SNHLY and FYNNEI. The V and J ends lost 8 bases and 6 bases respectively, with 14 bases between them. The CDR3 is made up of 13 amino acids. In nucleotides, the CDR3 is TGTGCCAGCGGATCTTGGACTGTCAATGAGCAGTTCTTC. Its translation: CASGSWTVNEQFF.

This clone was seen a single time. The chain joins TRBV7-9 to TRBJ1-2; 12 bases fit TRBD1. Germline CDR1 reads SEHNR; CDR2 reads FQNEAQ (reference sequence). This CDR3 contains 14 residues. The V and J ends lost 3 bases and 10 bases, in that order; junction bases with no gene match: 6. The CDR3 coding sequence is TGTGCCAGCAGCTTGGGACAGGGGGCGCATTTCTACACCTTC. It encodes CASSLGQGAHFYTF.

In this sample, this clone turned up a few times. This chain links TRBV11-3 with TRBJ2-5; TRBD2 aligns across 14 bases. Looked up from germline, CDR1 is SGHNT and CDR2 is YENEEA. This CDR3 has 17 residues. J was trimmed by 4 bases and V by 5 bases; bases with no gene match: 9. As DNA, the CDR3 is TGTGCCAGCAGCCTACGACTAGCGGGAGGGGTTGGAGAGACCCAGTACTTC. Translating it yields CASSLRLAGGVGETQYF.

This rearrangement joins TRBV27 to TRBJ2-5; a weak D match, TRBD2 (5 bases). Trimming left V 6 bases short and J 4 bases short, with 18 bases between. CDR3 length: 15 amino acids. Germline CDR1 and CDR2: MNHEY and SMNVEV (reference sequence). CDR3 region: CASRLGGERRETQYF. DNA of the CDR3: TGTGCCAGCAGATTGGGTGGGGAGAGGAGAGAGACCCAGTACTTC.

This clone appeared a few times. The V and J genes are TRBV6-5 and TRBJ2-7, with TRBD2 identical over 8 bases. The CDR3 is 13 amino acids. Germline V lookup: CDR1 MNHEY, CDR2 SVGAGI. With V trimmed by 6 bases and J by 4 bases, 5 bases remained unmatched. The CDR3 DNA follows: TGTGCCAGCAGCCGGACTAGCCTTTACGAGCAGTACTTC. Translation gives CASSRTSLYEQYF.

J is TRBJ1-4 and V is TRBV5-5; D not certain. The V and J ends lost 0 bases and 9 bases respectively, with 9 bases between them. Germline V lookup: CDR1 SGHKS, CDR2 YYEKEE (reference sequence). CDR3 length: 13 amino acids. The DNA of the CDR3 is TGTGCCAGCAGCTTGGAACTAGTTCAAAAACTGTTTTTT. Its protein product is CASSLELVQKLFF.

This chain links TRBV2 with TRBJ2-1; 10 nucleotides match TRBD1. The CDR3 loop spans 15 amino acids. The V segment lost 6 bases and the J segment 3 bases; nucleotides outside the gene matches: 5. CDR1 and CDR2 from the germline V gene are SNHLY and FYNNEI. The CDR3 sequence is CASSQDRGDYNEQFF. The DNA for the CDR3 is TGTGCCAGCAGCCAGGACAGGGGGGACTACAATGAGCAGTTCTTC.

J is TRBJ1-1 and V is TRBV2, with unresolved D. Germline lookup yields CDR1 SNHLY and CDR2 FYNNEI. There are 14 residues in the CDR3. Trimming took 3 bases from V and 1 from J, leaving 9 bases between them. CDR3 nucleotides: TGTGCCAGCAGTGATCGGCTAGGGAACACTGAAGCTTTCTTT. This codes for CASSDRLGNTEAFF.

The genes are TRBV19 and TRBJ1-2; TRBD1 matches at 7 bases. Trimming took 6 bases from V and 7 from J; bases not matched to a gene: 5. The CDR3 has 12 amino acids. Per the germline V gene, CDR1 is LNHDA and CDR2 is SQIVND (reference sequence). The DNA of the CDR3 is TGTGCCAGTAGGGGGGACAGAGGTGGCTACACCTTC. Protein product: CASRGDRGGYTF.

This chain uses TRBV29-1 with TRBJ2-7, with 13 bases fitting TRBD2. The CDR3 has 13 amino acids. The junction had 3 bases not matched to a gene; V was cut back by 7 bases and J by 3 bases. The germline CDR1 and CDR2 sequences are SQVTM and ANQGSEA. CDR3 amino acids: CSARTSGSYEQYF. DNA of the CDR3: TGCAGCGCCCGGACTAGCGGGAGCTACGAGCAGTACTTC.

Note on this clone: A junction boundary mismatches the germline segment, possibly from a read error. The CDR3: CASSSRGSGRVGEQYF. DNA of the CDR3: TGTGCCAGTAGTTCCAGGGGTAGCGGGAGGGTGGGCGAGCAGTACTTC. The rearrangement links TRBV28 to TRBJ2-7, with 11 nucleotides matching TRBD2. The CDR3 runs to 16 residues. Germline values: CDR1 MDHEN, CDR2 SYDVKM.

This chain connects TRBV27 to TRBJ2-3; 8 bases are shared with TRBD2. Germline V gene lookup returns CDR1 MNHEY and CDR2 SMNVEV (reference sequence). V dropped 5 bases and J dropped 4; count of bases not matched to a gene: 14. The CDR3 loop spans 17 amino acids. In DNA, the CDR3 is TGTGCCAGCAGTACCCATCCAAGCGGGAGTTGCGCAGATACGCAGTATTTT. Its protein is CASSTHPSGSCADTQYF.

This sequence joins TRBV5-4 and TRBJ2-1, with D possibly matching TRBD1 (6 bases). This CDR3 has 18 residues. Germline values: CDR1 SGHNT, CDR2 YYREEE (reference sequence). Trimming left V 2 bases short and J 0 bases short, with 18 bases between. The CDR3 nucleotides read TGTGCCAGCAGCTTTTCACAGGGCCTCCCCCGCTCCTACAATGAGCAGTTCTTC. Its translation: CASSFSQGLPRSYNEQFF. Drawing the rest from reference TRBV5-4 and TRBJ2-1, the complete variable domain is ETGVTQSPTHLIKTRGQQVTLRCSSQSGHNTVSWYQQALGQGPQFIFQYYREEENGRGNFPPRFSGLQFPNYSSELNVNALELDDSALYLCASSFSQGLPRSYNEQFFGPGTRLTVL.

The V and J genes are TRBV7-2 and TRBJ2-7, with 8 positions matching TRBD1. Germline CDR1 is SGHTA and CDR2 is FQGNSA. The CDR3 is 15 amino acids. V was clipped by 2 bases and J by 5 bases; unmatched bases: 8. The CDR3 protein is CASSLTTGGYHEQYF. The CDR3 coding sequence is TGTGCCAGCAGCTTAACAACAGGGGGTTACCACGAGCAGTACTTC. Drawing the rest from reference TRBV7-2 and TRBJ2-7, the complete variable domain is GAGVSQSPSNKVTEKGKDVELRCDPISGHTALYWYRQSLGQGLEFLIYFQGNSAPDKSGLPSDRFSAERTGGSVSTLTIQRTQQEDSAVYLCASSLTTGGYHEQYFGPGTRLTVT.

The table lists this clone with a count of one. The chain links TRBV6-1 to TRBJ2-3, with a tentative D call TRBD2 (5 bases). The germline V gene has CDR1 MNHNS and CDR2 SASEGT. Trimming shortened V by 4 bases and J by 1 base, and 15 bases separated the two germline ends. This CDR3 contains 16 residues. CDR3 region: CASSGDGIGGTDTQYF. The CDR3 coding sequence is TGTGCCAGCAGTGGAGACGGGATCGGGGGCACAGATACGCAGTATTTT.

The chain combines TRBV7-9 with TRBJ2-2, with 7 positions matching TRBD1. The CDR3 is 15 residues long. Germline loops: CDR1 SEHNR, CDR2 FQNEAQ (reference sequence). The trim removed 5 bases at V and 4 bases at J, leaving 7 bases unmatched. The CDR3 sequence: CASSPRQGSTGELFF. CDR3 in DNA: TGTGCCAGCAGCCCAAGACAGGGAAGCACCGGGGAGCTGTTTTTT.

DNA for the CDR3: TGTGCCAGCAGTTACCTTCGACAGAGATACGAGCAGTACTTC. Protein product: CASSYLRQRYEQYF. The rearrangement joins TRBV6-5 to TRBJ2-7; a weak D match, TRBD1 (5 bases). CDR3 length: 14 residues. CDR1 MNHEY and CDR2 SVGAGI come from the germline V gene. The V end was cut by 2 bases, the J end by 4 bases, with 12 bases between.

The chain has TRBV7-6 and TRBJ2-5; 7 bases line up with TRBD1. Gene TRBJ2-7 matches the end of the DNA better, so the J call may be wrong. CDR3 length equals 14 residues. Germline V gene lookup returns CDR1 SGHVS and CDR2 FNYEAQ. In DNA, the CDR3 is TGTGCCAGCAGCTTCCGGGACAGAACCTACGAGCAGTACTTC. Protein: CASSFRDRTYEQYF.

The genes are TRBV5-1 and TRBJ2-7; 14 nucleotides align to TRBD2. The germline gives CDR1 SGHRS, CDR2 YFSETQ. Trimming at V came to 3 bases and at J to 6 bases, leaving 14 bases not matched to a gene. The CDR3 sequence is 18 residues long. The CDR3 here is CASSSQGLAGAWRSEQYF. The CDR3 DNA reads TGCGCCAGCAGCTCCCAGGGACTAGCGGGAGCTTGGAGGAGCGAGCAGTACTTC.

Regarding this clone: This CDR3 is also generated by other DNA sequences in the sample. The chain links TRBV19 to TRBJ1-5, with 9 bases matching TRBD1. The J segment lost 6 bases and the V segment lost 7 bases, leaving 1 base of the junction unmatched. Germline CDR1 and CDR2: LNHDA and SQIVND (reference sequence). The CDR3 has 12 amino acids. CDR3 in amino acids: CASKGQGQPQHF. CDR3 in DNA: TGTGCCAGTAAGGGACAGGGTCAGCCCCAGCATTTT.

The V call is TRBV7-6, the J call TRBJ1-2, with 7 bases lining up with TRBD1. V lost 0 bases to trimming and J lost 0 bases; unmatched junction nucleotides: 4. Germline CDR1 reads SGHVS; CDR2 reads FNYEAQ. The CDR3 runs 16 residues. CDR3 sequence reads: CASSLAGQGANYGYTF. In DNA, the CDR3 is TGTGCCAGCAGCTTAGCGGGGCAGGGGGCTAACTATGGCTACACCTTC.

J is TRBJ2-7 and V is TRBV4-1, with 8 bases matching TRBD1. The germline V gene encodes CDR1 MGHRA and CDR2 YSYEKL. CDR3 length: 18 residues. V gave up 0 bases and J gave up 4 bases; unmatched junction bases: 14. As DNA, the CDR3 is TGCGCCAGCAGCCAAGAAGCTCTAGCTGGACAGGGAAAGTACGAGCAGTACTTC. Its translation is CASSQEALAGQGKYEQYF.

The chain employs TRBV11-3 and TRBJ2-2, with 9 positions matching TRBD2. The CDR3 has 15 amino acids. Germline V gene sequence: CDR1 SGHNT, CDR2 YENEEA. J was trimmed by 6 bases and V by 3 bases; bases with no gene match: 5. CDR3 nucleotides: TGTGCCAGCAGCTTCCGGCGGGAGGGAGCCGGGGAGCTGTTTTTT. Translating it yields CASSFRREGAGELFF.

This clone was counted a single time. V and J are TRBV7-9 and TRBJ2-1, with D unclear. CDR1 SEHNR and CDR2 FQNEAQ come from the germline V gene (reference sequence). The CDR3 consists of 15 residues. V was shortened by 2 bases and J by 0 bases, with 8 bases between the two germline ends. The CDR3 region has the DNA TGTGCCAGCAGCTTAATTGGAGACTCCTACAATGAGCAGTTCTTC. Amino acid sequence: CASSLIGDSYNEQFF.